The 21 T cell receptor delta chains below were found in one sample sequenced in a study of γδ T cells in repeated Plasmodium falciparum infection. TCRdb re-called the multiplex PCR reads via CATT. Among 75,000 to 100,000 delta-chain clones, around 1.4% were seen once, and the ten largest hold under 9.5%. Flow sorting of PBMC yielded separate Vgamma9/Vdelta2+ and Vdelta2-negative gammadelta T cell populations for bulk repertoire analysis. What was sequenced was gamma-delta T cells from blood. Receptor source: a pool of human donors (malaria-infected and uninfected, not separated).

Note on this clone: Since a much larger clone is just one base distant, this may be a read error. Additional DNA sequences in this sample encode the identical CDR3. V gene TRDV1 combines with J gene TRDJ1; D ambiguous. There are 14 residues in the CDR3. The germline V gene has CDR1 TSWWSYY and CDR2 QGS. V lost 3 bases and J lost 1, with 9 bases in between. Written as DNA, the CDR3 is TGTGCTCTTGGGGAGCTTTTCTCCACCGATAAACTCATCTTT. This gives the protein CALGELFSTDKLIF.

This clone turned up a few times. A far larger clone is one base from this, pointing to a likely read error. Within the sample, other DNA sequences also encode this same CDR3. The V and J genes are TRDV1 and TRDJ1; 10 nucleotides agree with TRDD3. The J gene, absent from TCRdb, was called here by matching the DNA to germline. In germline, CDR1 is TSWWSYY, CDR2 QGS. The CDR3 runs 23 residues. The CDR3 DNA follows: TGTGCTCTCGGGGTCCTACCGGGTCCACGTAAACCCACTGGGGGATTATTCACCGATAAACTCATCTTT. It is translated as CALGVLPGPRKPTGGLFTDKLIF.

This clone was recorded a few times. A V gene of TRDV1 was called, but no J gene was assigned; the table's D call, TRDD3, was not checked against the DNA. CDR1 is TSWWSYY and CDR2 is QGS in the germline V gene. The CDR3 is 22 amino acids. CDR3 coding DNA: TGTGCTCTTGGACTCGTTCGCGTAAGGGGGTGGGGGATACGCGAAGTTGCCGATAAACTCACCTTT. Residues: CALGLVRVRGWGIREVADKLTF.

For this clone: The protein in TCRdb stems from a much larger clone and differs at residue 9 from this DNA's translation, likely a read error; here the protein is translated from the DNA. The rearrangement joins TRDV2 to TRDJ1, with a tentative D call TRDD2 (5 bases). The CDR3 runs 15 residues. The germline V gene has CDR1 GEAIGNYY and CDR2 EKD. V lost 7 bases and J 1 base, leaving 18 bases between the germline ends. The CDR3 loop reads CAWAYGGSCTDKLIF. Written as DNA, the CDR3 is TGTGCCTGGGCCTACGGAGGGTCGTGCACCGATAAACTCATCTTT.

This clone has just a few counts. A far larger clone lies a single base away; this is likely a read error. The sample holds other DNA sequences that translate to the same CDR3. The chain carries TRDV3 and TRDJ1; 8 nucleotides align to TRDD3. CDR3 length: 16 residues. CDR1 is TVYSNPD and CDR2 is GDNSRS in the germline V gene (reference sequence). The V and J ends lost 2 bases and 5 bases, in that order; junction bases with no gene match: 16. CDR3 protein: CAFAPCTGGLTDKLIF. The CDR3 DNA follows: TGTGCCTTTGCCCCATGCACTGGGGGGTTGACGGATAAACTCATCTTT. Full variable domain (outside the CDR3, taken from reference TRDV3 and TRDJ1): CDKVTQSSPDQTVASGSEVVLLCTYDTVYSNPDLFWYRIRPDYSFQFVFYGDNSRSEGADFTQGRFSVKHILTQKAFHLVISPVRTEDSATYYCAFAPCTGGLTDKLIFGKGTRVTVEP.

With regard to this clone: A far larger clone differs by one base, so this is likely a read error. Other DNA sequences in this sample translate to the same CDR3. The chain joins TRDV2 to TRDJ2; D is possibly TRDD3 (6 bases). Since TCRdb gives no J gene, matching the DNA to germline was used here to assign it. Germline CDR1 is GEAIGNYY and CDR2 is EKD. Deletions cut 3 bases from V and 2 bases from J, with 12 bases between. The CDR3 extends over 15 amino acids. DNA for the CDR3: TGTGCCTGTGACGTCCGGGGGGACTTGACAGCACAACTCTTCTTT. Translated: CACDVRGDLTAQLFF.

This clone was picked up a small number of times. The translation of this DNA and the TCRdb protein of a much larger clone differ at residue 10, probably owing to a read error; the protein shown here is translated from the DNA. CDR3: CALGSTYPLEDKLIF. The CDR3 coding sequence is TGTGCTCTTGGGTCCACTTACCCGCTGGAGGATAAACTCATCTTT. The chain recombines TRDV1 with TRDJ1; D ambiguous. TCRdb does not report a J gene; here it was assigned by matching the DNA to germline references. The V gene's germline CDR1 is TSWWSYY and CDR2 QGS. This CDR3 region has 15 residues. The V gene lost 5 bases and the J gene lost 5 bases, with 18 bases spanning the gap.

For this clone: TCRdb shows a much larger clone's protein in place of this DNA's translation, and the two differ at residue 17, likely through a read error; the protein shown is translated from the DNA. The chain couples TRDV1 to TRDJ1, with a possible D match to TRDD3 (8 bases). The J gene, missing from TCRdb, was assigned here through DNA to germline matching. CDR1 TSWWSYY and CDR2 QGS come from the germline V gene. The CDR3 covers 23 residues. V was cut by 0 bases and J by 1 base, with 33 bases left in between. The CDR3: CALGELQDFLLTYWGVCTDKLIF. The CDR3, as DNA: TGTGCTCTTGGGGAACTTCAGGATTTCCTACTAACGTACTGGGGGGTGTGCACCGATAAACTCATCTTT.

This clone was recorded at least ten times. A read error likely explains why the TCRdb protein, taken from a much larger clone, differs from this DNA's translation at residue 5; the protein shown is translated from the DNA. The gene calls are TRDV2 and TRDJ1; the D is unclear. Per the germline V gene, CDR1 is GEAIGNYY and CDR2 is EKD. V was clipped by 3 bases and J by 4 bases, with 11 bases between them. The length of the CDR3 is 13 residues. Here the CDR3 reads CACDGVGVDKLIF. The CDR3 nucleotides read TGTGCCTGTGACGGTGTAGGAGTCGATAAACTCATCTTT.

To note about this clone: TCRdb shows a much larger clone's protein in place of this DNA's translation, and the two differ at residue 5, likely through a read error; the protein shown is translated from the DNA. This rearrangement joins TRDV2 to TRDJ1, with 9 bases that match TRDD3. CDR1 is GEAIGNYY and CDR2 is EKD in the germline V gene. CDR3 length: 21 amino acids. V shed 3 bases, J shed 1 base, and the junction held 23 bases outside the gene matches. The DNA for the CDR3 is TGTGCCTGTGACGCCGTGGGTGATTTCGGGGATACGCGACCCCGCACCGATAAACTCATCTTT. Translation: CACDAVGDFGDTRPRTDKLIF.

This clone turned up a few times. The mismatch at residue 9 between this DNA's translation and the TCRdb protein of a much larger clone likely reflects a read error; the protein shown is translated from the DNA. For the CDR3, the DNA is TGTGCCTGTGACACCGGTACTGGGTGGACCGATAAACTCATCTTT. Translated, it gives CACDTGTGWTDKLIF. This chain links TRDV2 with TRDJ1, with a possible D match to TRDD3 (6 bases). The ends were cut back, 0 bases at V and 2 bases at J, with 12 bases in the middle. CDR3 length equals 15 residues. Looked up from germline, CDR1 is GEAIGNYY and CDR2 is EKD.

For this clone: Translating this DNA gives a protein that differs at residue 9 from the TCRdb one, which belongs to a much larger clone; a read error is likely, and the protein shown is this translation. The V call is TRDV1, the J call TRDJ1, with D hard to call. The J gene was not available in TCRdb and was assigned here by matching the DNA to germline segments. The V end was cut by 9 bases, the J end by 4 bases, with 18 bases between. This CDR3 has 14 amino acids. Germline lookup yields CDR1 TSWWSYY and CDR2 QGS. The CDR3 DNA sequence: TGTGCTCTCCAGTGGATTCAATACATCGATAAACTCATCTTT. Translation gives CALQWIQYIDKLIF.

This clone was seen only a few times. TCRdb's protein, taken from a much larger clone, differs from this DNA's translation at residue 7, likely owing to a read error; the protein displayed comes from the DNA. This sample also contains other DNA sequences that code for the same CDR3. The chain links TRDV2 to TRDJ1; D ambiguous. In the absence of a J gene in TCRdb, the DNA was matched to germline to assign it here. Trimming removed 0 bases at V and 0 bases at J, with 7 bases between. CDR1 and CDR2 (germline): GEAIGNYY, EKD. This CDR3 comprises 14 residues. The DNA for the CDR3 is TGTGCCTGTGACACCGTCGCGTACACCGATAAACTCATCTTT. Translated, it gives CACDTVAYTDKLIF.

This clone was detected many times. TCRdb's entry gives the protein of a much larger clone, which mismatches this DNA's translation at residue 8, likely from a read error; the protein reported here is translated from the DNA. V gene TRDV2 combines with J gene TRDJ1; tentative D call: TRDD3 (6 bases). The J gene, left out of TCRdb, was set here by checking the DNA against germline. Germline V gives CDR1 GEAIGNYY, CDR2 EKD. V was trimmed by 0 bases and J by 1 base, leaving 14 bases between them. The CDR3 covers 16 residues. The DNA for the CDR3 is TGTGCCTGTGACACCGTGGGGGGTACCCCCACCGATAAACTCATCTTT. Encoded protein: CACDTVGGTPTDKLIF.

The chain employs TRDV1 and TRDJ1, with TRDD3 matching over 12 bases. TCRdb supplies no J gene; here it was assigned by aligning the nucleotide sequence to germline. The CDR3 runs to 21 residues. Germline V gene sequence: CDR1 TSWWSYY, CDR2 QGS. Trimming cost V 0 bases and J 0 bases; bases outside gene matches: 14. CDR3 amino acids: CALGELVPLLGDTRYTDKLIF. The CDR3 nucleotides are TGTGCTCTTGGGGAACTAGTTCCCTTACTGGGGGATACACGGTACACCGATAAACTCATCTTT.

This clone was found a few times. TCRdb's protein for this DNA is that of a much larger clone and differs from the translation at residue 12, likely a read error; the protein shown is the DNA translation. The J gene is TRDJ1, the V gene TRDV1; D remains ambiguous. Trimming cost V 0 bases and J 13 bases, with 18 bases left between them. This CDR3 spans 14 amino acids. Germline loops: CDR1 TSWWSYY, CDR2 QGS. The CDR3 DNA reads TGTGCTCTTGGGGAACTGGCTCCTGAGCGGGAACACATCTTT. Amino acid sequence: CALGELAPEREHIF.

This clone was observed a handful of times. The TCRdb protein comes from a much larger clone and disagrees with this DNA's translation at residue 12, likely due to a read error; the protein given here is derived from the DNA. The J segment was not called; the V segment is TRDV3. The CDR3 extends over 14 amino acids. Germline CDR1 and CDR2: TVYSNPD and GDNSRS (reference sequence). The CDR3 is CASVKVSNTDKPIF. The CDR3 DNA follows: TGTGCCTCCGTTAAGGTGAGCAACACCGATAAACCCATCTTT.

In regard to this clone: With only one base between it and a far larger clone, this is likely a read error. Other DNA sequences in this specimen translate into the identical CDR3. The rearrangement links TRDV2 to TRDJ3; 8 positions match TRDD3. TCRdb gives no J gene; it was assigned here by matching the DNA to germline. Germline CDR1 GEAIGNYY, CDR2 EKD. This CDR3 region has 19 residues. The CDR3 reads CACDTWGSNHSWDTRQMFF. The CDR3 DNA sequence: TGTGCCTGCGACACCTGGGGGAGCAACCACTCCTGGGACACCCGACAGATGTTTTTC.

On this clone itself: One base separates it from a far larger clone, so it is likely a read error. The same CDR3 arises from other DNA sequences in this sample as well. The CDR3 nucleotides read TGTGCCTGTGACACCGTTTCTCCATACATCCTCTGGGGATACGCGGGCGTGAACATCACAGCACAACTCTTCTTT. This sequence encodes CACDTVSPYILWGYAGVNITAQLFF. The chain joins TRDV2 to TRDJ2, with 9 bases aligning to TRDD3. Here the J gene was assigned by germline matching of the DNA, as TCRdb has none. After removal of 0 bases from V and 5 bases from J, the junction contained 33 bases not matched to a gene. This CDR3 is 25 amino acids long. Germline V CDR1 and CDR2: GEAIGNYY, EKD.

This clone was counted at least ten times. TCRdb records a much larger clone's protein for this DNA, with a difference at residue 14 that likely arises from a read error; the protein given is the translation of the DNA. The gene calls are TRDV2 and TRDJ3, with 10 positions matching TRDD3. The germline V gene has CDR1 GEAIGNYY and CDR2 EKD. There are 17 residues in the CDR3. The CDR3 DNA follows: TGTGCCTGTGACTCTACTGGGGGATCCTGGGACACCCGACGGATGTTTTTC. This gives the protein CACDSTGGSWDTRRMFF.

As regards this clone: Only one base separates this from a far larger clonotype, so it likely reflects a read error. The same CDR3 also results from other DNA sequences found in this sample. V is TRDV1 and J is TRDJ1; D could derive from TRDD2 or TRDD3 (5 bases each). Since TCRdb gives no J gene, matching the DNA to germline was used here to assign it. CDR3 length: 24 residues. Germline values: CDR1 TSWWSYY, CDR2 QGS. Here the CDR3 DNA reads TGCGCTCTTGGGGAACTAGATAAGGGGAAGAAGAGCCTATCCCTTCTCACACAGAGCGATAAACTCATCTTT. Translation gives CALGELDKGKKSLSLLTQSDKLIF.